This TCR beta chain was captured by sequencing in a study of cytomegalovirus exposure and HLA in healthy donors. Study findings and constraints: Sequence variants that were highly shared formed a cluster that was likely a sequencing artifact.

Germline assignment: CDR1 MDHEN and CDR2 SYDVKM. Trimming cost V 1 base and J 2 bases, with 11 bases left between them. The CDR3 has 15 amino acids. In regard to this clone: Its antigen is currently unknown.

PCR amplification relied on 60 Vbeta primers (plus 13 Jbeta primers). Sequencing was performed with immunoSEQ multiplex PCR; in TCRdb, only in-frame clones are kept and a portion is missing. This sample has some 98,000 clones; roughly three quarters occur once, and the top ten carry less than 1.5%. This TCR was recovered from a man between 40 and 49 years old in good health and CMV-seronegative. The sequencing input was PBMCs. This chain joins TRBV28 and TRBJ2-5; tentatively, D is TRBD1 (5 bases). CDR3 sequence reads: CASSLLGLEQETQYF. The CDR3 nucleotides are TGTGCCAGCAGTTTATTGGGGCTAGAGCAAGAGACCCAGTACTTC. The whole variable domain, filled in from reference TRBV28 and TRBJ2-5, reads DVKVTQSSRYLVKRTGEKVFLECVQDMDHENMFWYRQDPGLGLRLIYFSYDVKMKEKGDIPEGYSVSREKKERFSLILESASTNQTSMYLCASSLLGLEQETQYFGPGTRLLVL.